The next 24 T cell receptor beta chains were all read from a single sample in a study of cytotoxic CD8 clonotypes in ibrutinib-treated CLL. Only in-frame clones appear in the TCRdb table, and some are missing; sequencing was by immunoSEQ multiplex PCR. The sample records around 20,000 clones, roughly three quarters being singletons. This specimen consisted of PBMCs, obtained after 24 months of ibrutinib treatment. The receptors were gathered from a human donor with chronic lymphocytic leukemia.

For this clone: The sample has other DNA sequences that encode this CDR3 too. V is TRBV5-1 and J is TRBJ2-5, with no clear D. There are 14 residues in the CDR3. V shed 2 bases and J shed 5 bases, with 13 bases lying between them. CDR1 and CDR2 (germline): SGHRS, YFSETQ. The CDR3 reads CASSFKGSGETQYF. CDR3 in DNA: TGCGCCAGCAGCTTTAAGGGTAGTGGGGAGACCCAGTACTTC.

The chain employs TRBV4-1 and TRBJ2-7; TRBD1 matches at 7 bases. The V and J ends lost 4 bases and 4 bases, in that order; junction bases with no gene match: 7. The CDR3 covers 14 residues. Germline V CDR1 and CDR2: MGHRA, YSYEKL. The CDR3 region is CASSRQGVEYEQYF. The CDR3 nucleotides are TGCGCCAGCAGCCGACAGGGAGTTGAGTACGAGCAGTACTTC.

This clone was counted only a few times. The genes are TRBV9 and TRBJ2-7; TRBD1 aligns across 8 bases. The CDR3 totals 11 residues. The trim removed 4 bases at V and 6 bases at J, leaving 0 bases unmatched. Germline V lookup: CDR1 SGDLS, CDR2 YYNGEE. In DNA, the CDR3 is TGTGCCAGCAGCACAGGGGGCGAGCAGTACTTC. Protein: CASSTGGEQYF.

The V and J genes are TRBV5-1 and TRBJ2-7, with 9 bases fitting TRBD2. The CDR3 loop spans 14 amino acids. The germline V gene encodes CDR1 SGHRS and CDR2 YFSETQ. The ends lost 4 bases at V and 3 bases at J; junction bases unmatched: 5. This chain's CDR3 is CASSPGLASYEQYF. The DNA of the CDR3 is TGCGCCAGCAGCCCGGGACTAGCTAGCTACGAGCAGTACTTC.

The CDR3 sequence: CASSPGQGNTEAFF. The DNA for the CDR3 is TGTGCCAGTAGTCCCGGACAGGGGAACACTGAAGCTTTCTTT. This chain connects TRBV19 to TRBJ1-1, with 8 bases identical to TRBD1. In germline, CDR1 is LNHDA, CDR2 SQIVND (reference sequence). The CDR3 extends over 14 amino acids. Trimming at V came to 5 bases and at J to 1 base, leaving 3 bases not matched to a gene.

The V and J genes are TRBV5-1 and TRBJ2-1; 9 nucleotides align to TRBD1. Germline CDR1 and CDR2: SGHRS and YFSETQ. V dropped 0 bases and J dropped 10; count of bases not matched to a gene: 11. The CDR3 covers 16 residues. CDR3 region: CASSLGPGQGSREQFF. The CDR3 region has the DNA TGCGCCAGCAGCTTGGGTCCGGGACAGGGATCTAGGGAGCAGTTCTTC.

The J gene is TRBJ1-1, the V gene TRBV11-1, with 9 bases lining up with TRBD1. The CDR3 spans 17 residues. Losses at the gene ends were 3 bases for V and 5 bases for J; bases not matched to a gene: 13. CDR1 is SGHAT and CDR2 is FQDESV in the germline V gene (reference sequence). This CDR3 is CASSFHLPGQGGTEAFF. CDR3 sequence (DNA): TGTGCCAGCAGCTTCCATCTACCGGGACAGGGAGGAACTGAAGCTTTCTTT.

The chain combines TRBV19 with TRBJ1-1; D is unresolved. The CDR3 runs 13 residues. Germline CDR1 and CDR2: LNHDA and SQIVND (reference sequence). Trimming stripped 7 bases from V and 1 base from J, with 10 bases between. The CDR3 DNA sequence: TGTGCCAGTATTCCTAGGCGGAACACTGAAGCTTTCTTT. Translation gives CASIPRRNTEAFF.

The chain employs TRBV5-4 and TRBJ2-6; 8 nucleotides match TRBD1. The CDR3 runs 14 residues. Germline-derived CDR1 and CDR2 are SGHNT and YYREEE (reference sequence). V was pared by 0 bases and J by 8 bases, with 1 base of the junction left unmatched. CDR3: CASSLGDRSNVLTF. CDR3 bases: TGTGCCAGCAGCTTGGGGGACAGGTCCAACGTCCTGACTTTC.

This rearrangement joins TRBV7-9 to TRBJ1-5, with a tentative D call TRBD1 (6 bases). The CDR3 consists of 15 residues. V shed 5 bases and J shed 5 bases, with 16 bases lying between them. Germline values: CDR1 SEHNR, CDR2 FQNEAQ (reference sequence). The chain's CDR3 is CASSPTGQLYQPQHF. The CDR3, as DNA: TGTGCCAGCAGCCCAACCGGACAGCTGTATCAGCCCCAGCATTTT.

The chain carries TRBV7-9 and TRBJ1-1; D gene uncertain. The V end lost 5 bases, the J end lost 5 bases, and 6 bases lay between the germline ends. Germline V gene lookup returns CDR1 SEHNR and CDR2 FQNEAQ (reference sequence). The CDR3 extends over 11 amino acids. The CDR3 loop reads CASSLGTEAFF. As DNA, the CDR3 is TGTGCCAGCAGCCTGGGGACTGAAGCTTTCTTT. The full variable domain, in which reference TRBV7-9 and TRBJ1-1 provide the parts outside the CDR3, is DTGVSQNPRHKITKRGQNVTFRCDPISEHNRLYWYRQTLGQGPEFLTYFQNEAQLEKSRLLSDRFSAERPKGSFSTLEIQRTEQGDSAMYLCASSLGTEAFFGQGTRLTVV.

There are a few counts of this clone. CDR3 nucleotides: TGTGCCAGCAGGGGACAGGGCGCCTCCCATCGAGACTACGAGCAGTACTTC. Translated, it gives CASRGQGASHRDYEQYF. This chain links TRBV7-9 with TRBJ2-7; 9 bases fit TRBD1. V shed 6 bases, J shed 3 bases, and the junction held 15 bases outside the gene matches. Germline V lookup: CDR1 SEHNR, CDR2 FQNEAQ (reference sequence). The CDR3 has 17 residues.

The chain carries TRBV9 and TRBJ1-2, with D unresolved. Per the germline V gene, CDR1 is SGDLS and CDR2 is YYNGEE. Trimming removed 3 bases at V and 6 bases at J, with 12 bases between. This CDR3 contains 13 residues. CDR3: CASSGQVWDGYTF. The CDR3 nucleotides read TGTGCCAGCAGCGGCCAGGTTTGGGATGGCTACACCTTC.

The chain employs TRBV27 and TRBJ1-2; D might be TRBD1 (6 bases). Germline loops: CDR1 MNHEY, CDR2 SMNVEV (reference sequence). The CDR3 contains 14 residues. Trimming pared 5 bases from V and 11 bases from J, leaving 21 bases between. CDR3 residues: CASSAYSGHHTYTF. In DNA form, the CDR3 reads TGTGCCAGCAGTGCCTATTCGGGACACCACACATACACCTTC.

The V and J genes are TRBV2 and TRBJ2-2; perhaps TRBD2 as D (5 bases). Deletions cut 7 bases from V and 4 bases from J, with 16 bases between. Germline values: CDR1 SNHLY, CDR2 FYNNEI. The CDR3 is 15 amino acids. As DNA, the CDR3 is TGTGCCAGCATTTTCACCCAGGAGGTCACCGGGGAGCTGTTTTTT. Residues: CASIFTQEVTGELFF.

This clone was seen only once. The rearrangement uses TRBV2 and TRBJ1-1; 7 nucleotides match TRBD1. The V and J ends lost 4 bases and 0 bases, in that order; junction bases with no gene match: 11. Per the germline V gene, CDR1 is SNHLY and CDR2 is FYNNEI. There are 17 residues in the CDR3. CDR3 residues: CASSVSWDSDMNTEAFF. DNA for the CDR3: TGTGCCAGCAGTGTCTCGTGGGACAGCGACATGAACACTGAAGCTTTCTTT. The variable domain in full, completed from reference TRBV2 and TRBJ1-1, reads EPEVTQTPSHQVTQMGQEVILRCVPISNHLYFYWYRQILGQKVEFLVSFYNNEISEKSEIFDDQFSVERPDGSNFTLKIRSTKLEDSAMYFCASSVSWDSDMNTEAFFGQGTRLTVV.

The chain couples TRBV19 to TRBJ2-3; possible D gene TRBD2, 5 bases. Between the trimmed V and J ends, which lost 2 bases and 10 bases, there was a span of 16 bases. The CDR3 sequence is 14 residues long. Looked up from germline, CDR1 is LNHDA and CDR2 is SQIVND (reference sequence). CDR3 in DNA: TGTGCCAGTAGTATACGGGGTAGTCAGCTGGCGCAGTATTTT. It translates to CASSIRGSQLAQYF.

This clone was detected only once. The chain links TRBV5-1 to TRBJ1-2; the D gene is possibly TRBD1 (5 bases). Germline CDR1 and CDR2: SGHRS and YFSETQ. The CDR3 length is 15 residues. Trimming left V 5 bases short and J 2 bases short, with 16 bases between. CDR3 sequence: CASSTSGGLNYGYTF. The CDR3 DNA is TGCGCCAGCAGTACTTCTGGGGGATTGAACTATGGCTACACCTTC.

The gene calls are TRBV11-2 and TRBJ1-1; D not resolved. The V gene lost 1 base and the J gene lost 1 base, with 7 bases spanning the gap. The CDR3 extends over 14 amino acids. The V gene's germline CDR1 is SGHAT and CDR2 FQNNGV. The CDR3 here is CASSLGPANTEAFF. CDR3 nucleotides: TGTGCCAGCAGCTTAGGGCCGGCGAACACTGAAGCTTTCTTT.

The chain employs TRBV6-5 and TRBJ2-5, with a tentative D call TRBD2 (6 bases). V lost 5 bases and J 4 bases, leaving 11 bases between the germline ends. Germline V CDR1 and CDR2: MNHEY, SVGAGI. The CDR3 consists of 13 residues. The CDR3 region has the DNA TGTGCCAGCAGTCCCCTCGGGGGAGAGACCCAGTACTTC. Its translation: CASSPLGGETQYF.

The gene calls are TRBV5-5 and TRBJ1-1; 7 nucleotides agree with TRBD1. Looked up from germline, CDR1 is SGHKS and CDR2 is YYEKEE (reference sequence). The CDR3 is 16 amino acids. V was clipped by 4 bases and J by 0 bases; unmatched bases: 9. CDR3 coding DNA: TGTGCCAGCAGCCGATCCGAGGGGGCGCTGAACACTGAAGCTTTCTTT. Translated, it gives CASSRSEGALNTEAFF.

This clone occurred once. The chain uses TRBV5-1 and TRBJ2-3; no reliable D call. The ends were cut back, 4 bases at V and 0 bases at J, with 6 bases in the middle. CDR1 is SGHRS, CDR2 YFSETQ, per germline. This CDR3 contains 13 residues. CDR3 in DNA: TGCGCCAGCAGCGGCCCTAGCACAGATACGCAGTATTTT. Amino acids: CASSGPSTDTQYF.

This clone was counted between two and nine times. The J gene is TRBJ1-3, the V gene TRBV5-5, with no clear D. Germline V gives CDR1 SGHKS, CDR2 YYEKEE (reference sequence). Trimming took off 1 base at V and 2 bases at J, with 10 bases between the two ends. The CDR3 runs to 15 residues. CDR3 loop: CASSLSGSTGNTIYF. The DNA of the CDR3 is TGTGCCAGCAGCTTGTCTGGGTCTACTGGAAACACCATATATTTT.

The rearrangement joins TRBV14 to TRBJ1-2, with 9 positions matching TRBD1. The CDR3 length is 14 residues. The V and J ends lost 5 bases and 6 bases, in that order; junction bases with no gene match: 7. The germline gives CDR1 SGHDN, CDR2 FVKESK. The chain's CDR3 is CASSVTGGQDGYTF. In DNA form, the CDR3 reads TGTGCCAGCAGCGTTACAGGGGGCCAAGATGGCTACACCTTC. Together with reference TRBV14 and TRBJ1-2, the CDR3 gives the full variable domain: EAGVTQFPSHSVIEKGQTVTLRCDPISGHDNLYWYRRVMGKEIKFLLHFVKESKQDESGMPNNRFLAERTGGTYSTLKVQPAELEDSGVYFCASSVTGGQDGYTFGSGTRLTVV.